The 22 T cell receptor beta chains below were found in one sample sequenced in a study of blood T cells in healthy people across ages. A second PCR, run for about 6 to 11 cycles, used a sample-barcoded 5' primer plus a J-beta primer mix. TCRdb used MiXCR to reprocess the 5' RACE reads, holding one entry per CDR3 protein. The data show roughly 680,000 distinct CDR3 sequences, over 40% seen once. Sequenced sample: blood. The receptors were sampled from a woman aged 80 or older in good health.

This chain connects TRBV6-2 or TRBV6-3 to TRBJ1-1; 8 nucleotides line up with TRBD1. The CDR3 consists of 15 residues. Germline V gene data show CDR1 as MNHEY and CDR2 as SVGEGT. The trim removed 7 bases at V and 6 bases at J, leaving 13 bases unmatched. Here the CDR3 DNA reads TGTGCCAGCACCAGATCGGCAGGGGGCTTCGCTGAAGCTTTCTTT. Its translation: CASTRSAGGFAEAFF.

In its sample, this clonotype was seen a few times. CDR3 DNA: TGTGCCAGCAGTCCGCACTTGGGCGCCCCCAATGAGCAGTTCTTC. Residues: CASSPHLGAPNEQFF. This chain uses TRBV27 with TRBJ2-1; D call uncertain. The CDR3 loop spans 15 amino acids. The V end lost 5 bases, the J end lost 6 bases, and 17 bases lay between the germline ends. Germline CDR1 MNHEY, CDR2 SMNVEV (reference sequence).

The chain recombines TRBV7-2 with TRBJ1-5; 7 bases match TRBD1. CDR1 and CDR2 from the germline V gene are SGHTA and FQGNSA. Trimming at V came to 5 bases and at J to 6 bases, leaving 13 bases not matched to a gene. This CDR3 contains 16 residues. In DNA form, the CDR3 reads TGTGCCAGCAGCCGCACCGGGACAGAGAGGGGTCAGCCCCAGCATTTT. It encodes CASSRTGTERGQPQHF.

This rearrangement joins TRBV12-3 or TRBV12-4 to TRBJ2-1, with a weak D call TRBD2 (6 bases). Trimming took 6 bases from V and 4 from J, leaving 13 bases between them. The CDR3 covers 14 residues. CDR3 in DNA: TGTGCCAGCAGCCCCGGACTATTATACAATGAGCAGTTCTTC. It is translated as CASSPGLLYNEQFF.

This clonotype was seen more than once but under ten times. The DNA for the CDR3 is TGTGCCAGCAGCTTAGTTATCGGGACCAAGCATCACAATGAGCAGTTCTTC. It encodes CASSLVIGTKHHNEQFF. The rearrangement joins TRBV7-2 to TRBJ2-1; perhaps D is TRBD1 or TRBD2 (5 bases each). Trimming cost V 1 base and J 5 bases, with 18 bases left between them. This CDR3 region has 17 residues. Germline lookup yields CDR1 SGHTA and CDR2 FQGNSA.

This chain links TRBV4-3 with TRBJ2-7; TRBD1 might be the D (5 bases). The ends were cut back, 0 bases at V and 5 bases at J, with 11 bases in the middle. The CDR3 has 14 residues. Germline V lookup: CDR1 LGHNA, CDR2 YSLEER. CDR3 bases: TGCGCCAGCAGCCAAGAGGCTCAGGGAAACGAGCAGTACTTC. Residues: CASSQEAQGNEQYF.

Many counts were recorded for this clonotype. This chain connects TRBV2 to TRBJ1-5, with 8 bases fitting TRBD1. CDR1 is SNHLY, CDR2 FYNNEI, per germline. J gave up 7 bases and V 4 bases, and 6 bases lay outside the gene matches. CDR3 length: 14 residues. The CDR3 DNA reads TGTGCCAGCAGTGCTGGACAGGGAGAGCAGCCCCAGCATTTT. Translated, it gives CASSAGQGEQPQHF.

The chain uses TRBV21-1 and TRBJ2-1; TRBD1, the D gene given by the table, was not confirmed from the DNA. TRBV21-1 is designated a pseudogene. This CDR3 has 15 residues. This CDR3 is CASPLCPAPYRGQFF. The CDR3 nucleotides read TGTGCCAGCCCCCTTTGCCCAGCACCTTACAGAGGGCAGTTCTTC.

The rearrangement joins TRBV20-1 to TRBJ2-2; 8 bases line up with TRBD1. V lost 2 bases to trimming and J lost 1 base; unmatched junction nucleotides: 3. CDR1 and CDR2 from the germline V gene are DFQATT and SNEGSKA (reference sequence). CDR3 length equals 15 residues. CDR3 loop: CSARLQGVNTGELFF. The CDR3 DNA reads TGCAGTGCTAGACTACAGGGGGTGAACACCGGGGAGCTGTTTTTT.

This clonotype was picked up many times. The rearrangement uses TRBV7-9 and TRBJ2-7; D unclear. V lost 3 bases and J 0 bases, leaving 9 bases between the germline ends. CDR1 is SEHNR and CDR2 is FQNEAQ in the germline V gene (reference sequence). This CDR3 region has 14 residues. CDR3 nucleotide sequence: TGTGCCAGCAGCTTCGGAGTTAGCTCCTACGAGCAGTACTTC. It specifies CASSFGVSSYEQYF.

This chain joins TRBV29-1 and TRBJ1-5; D unresolved. The CDR3 has 13 residues. V lost 4 bases, J lost 3 bases, and 10 bases lay in between. Looked up from germline, CDR1 is SQVTM and CDR2 is ANQGSEA. CDR3 amino acids: CSVGEGTNQPQHF. As DNA, the CDR3 is TGCAGCGTTGGCGAGGGAACCAATCAGCCCCAGCATTTT. Based on the CDR3 plus reference TRBV29-1 and TRBJ1-5, the full variable domain is SAVISQKPSRDICQRGTSLTIQCQVDSQVTMMFWYRQQPGQSLTLIATANQGSEATYESGFVIDKFPISRPNLTFSTLTVSNMSPEDSSIYLCSVGEGTNQPQHFGDGTRLSIL.

This clonotype was counted between two and nine times. The chain joins TRBV28 to TRBJ1-1, with 8 bases fitting TRBD1. Germline CDR1 and CDR2: MDHEN and SYDVKM. CDR3 length equals 15 residues. With V trimmed by 5 bases and J by 1 base, 6 bases remained unmatched. CDR3 residues: CASSDSTGGNTEAFF. CDR3 nucleotides: TGTGCCAGCAGTGACTCCACAGGGGGGAACACTGAAGCTTTCTTT.

This sequence joins TRBV29-1 and TRBJ2-5; D is unresolved. Germline CDR1 reads SQVTM; CDR2 reads ANQGSEA. The CDR3 totals 9 residues. V was trimmed by 6 bases and J by 7 bases, leaving 6 bases between them. Written as DNA, the CDR3 is TGCAGCGTATGGTCGACCCAGTACTTC. Protein product: CSVWSTQYF.

V gene TRBV7-9 combines with J gene TRBJ1-1, with 8 bases aligning to TRBD1. Germline trimming cut 3 bases from V and 5 bases from J; bases unmatched to any gene: 5. The germline V gene has CDR1 SEHNR and CDR2 FQNEAQ (reference sequence). The CDR3 sequence is 14 residues long. The CDR3 loop is CASSFQQGETEAFF. The CDR3 DNA is TGTGCCAGCAGCTTTCAACAGGGGGAAACTGAAGCTTTCTTT.

The sample holds many counts of this clonotype. This sequence joins TRBV25-1 and TRBJ1-4; D gene uncertain. Germline V CDR1 and CDR2: MGHDK, SYGVNS. Deletions cut 6 bases from V and 10 bases from J, with 15 bases between. CDR3 size: 13 residues. CDR3 sequence: CASRDPQERKLFF. The CDR3 DNA reads TGTGCCAGCAGGGACCCCCAAGAGCGAAAACTGTTTTTT.

This clonotype turned up a few times. The genes are TRBV25-1 and TRBJ2-4; D is perhaps TRBD2 (5 bases). Germline assignment: CDR1 MGHDK and CDR2 SYGVNS. The CDR3 runs to 9 residues. Trimming removed 10 bases at V and 14 bases at J, with 12 bases between. DNA for the CDR3: TGTGCCATCCCCCTCGGGGAGTACTTC. This sequence encodes CAIPLGEYF.

This clonotype was found a few times. As DNA, the CDR3 is TGCGCCAGCGGAAAGGGACAGGGTAGCTACGAGCAGTACTTC. Its translation: CASGKGQGSYEQYF. The chain has TRBV5-1 and TRBJ2-7; the match to TRBD1 covers 9 bases. The trim removed 7 bases at V and 3 bases at J, leaving 8 bases unmatched. The CDR3 is made up of 14 amino acids. Per germline, CDR1 SGHRS and CDR2 YFSETQ. Using reference TRBV5-1 and TRBJ2-7 for the parts outside the CDR3, the full variable domain is KAGVTQTPRYLIKTRGQQVTLSCSPISGHRSVSWYQQTPGQGLQFLFEYFSETQRNKGNFPGRFSGRQFSNSRSEMNVSTLELGDSALYLCASGKGQGSYEQYFGPGTRLTVT.

The chain joins TRBV2 to TRBJ2-3; 10 bases line up with TRBD2. Germline lookup yields CDR1 SNHLY and CDR2 FYNNEI. V was pared by 11 bases and J by 3 bases, with 8 bases of the junction left unmatched. The length of the CDR3 is 14 residues. CDR3 in amino acids: CARQAGGGTDTQYF. Here the CDR3 DNA reads TGTGCCCGACAAGCGGGAGGGGGGACAGATACGCAGTATTTT.

The CDR3 spells CASSRSYPVNTGELFF. The CDR3 bases are TGCGCCAGCAGCCGGTCGTATCCAGTGAACACCGGGGAGCTGTTTTTT. This chain uses TRBV4-1 with TRBJ2-2; no reliable D call. CDR1 MGHRA and CDR2 YSYEKL come from the germline V gene. Trimming shortened V by 4 bases and J by 1 base, and 13 bases separated the two germline ends. CDR3 length: 16 amino acids.

This sequence joins TRBV10-3 and TRBJ2-5, with TRBD2 as a possible D gene (5 bases). The J call is doubtful: the DNA matches TRBJ2-7 better. In germline, CDR1 is ENHRY, CDR2 SYGVKD. This CDR3 is built from 17 residues. CDR3 amino acids: CAISEGERGAGAYEQYF. The CDR3 region has the DNA TGTGCCATCAGTGAGGGGGAGAGAGGAGCCGGTGCGTACGAGCAGTACTTC.

The chain uses TRBV3-1 and TRBJ2-3; TRBD2 aligns across 10 bases. Germline CDR1 and CDR2: LGHDT and YNNKEL (reference sequence). The CDR3 is made up of 16 amino acids. Trimming cost V 0 bases and J 0 bases; bases outside gene matches: 0. The CDR3 reads CASSQDSGRSTDTQYF. Written as DNA, the CDR3 is TGTGCCAGCAGCCAAGATAGCGGGAGGAGCACAGATACGCAGTATTTT.

Regarding this clonotype: One base away lies a much larger clone, so this may be a sequencing read error. The gene calls are TRBV11-2 and TRBJ2-1; D may correspond to TRBD1 or TRBD2 (6 bases each). CDR3 length: 18 amino acids. From germline, CDR1 is SGHAT and CDR2 FQNNGV. The CDR3 DNA sequence: TGTGCCAGCAGCATTAGGGGGTCAGCGGGCCTTACCTACAATGAGCGGTTCTTC. This encodes CASSIRGSAGLTYNERFF.